Below are 13 T cell receptor beta chains sequenced from a single sample in a study of shared clonotypes between healthy human individuals. The naive CD8 subset, CD45RO-negative cells positively selected for CCR7, excluded terminally differentiated effector memory CD45RA+ cells. The repertoire was sequenced with immunoSEQ multiplex PCR; TCRdb's copy has only in-frame clones and lacks some. This sample yields about 590,000 clones, of which 95% to 96% are seen a single time; about 0.11% belongs to the top ten. Material for sequencing was naive CD8+ T cells sorted from blood. These receptors were collected from a woman under 40 in good health.

This clone occurred once. The chain couples TRBV6-5 to TRBJ1-3; D not certain. This CDR3 is built from 14 residues. Trimming took 4 bases from V and 0 from J, leaving 7 bases between them. CDR1 and CDR2 from the germline V gene are MNHEY and SVGAGI. The CDR3 is CASSFYSSGNTIYF. CDR3 nucleotide sequence: TGTGCCAGCAGTTTTTACAGCTCTGGAAACACCATATATTTT.

The chain is built from TRBV2 and TRBJ2-7; tentative D call: TRBD2 (5 bases). Per the germline V gene, CDR1 is SNHLY and CDR2 is FYNNEI. V was trimmed by 7 bases and J by 2 bases, leaving 15 bases between them. The CDR3 sequence is 14 residues long. As DNA, the CDR3 is TGTGCCAGCATCCGGGATGTGGGGACCTACGAGCAGTACTTC. It is translated as CASIRDVGTYEQYF.

This sequence joins TRBV28 and TRBJ2-5; 10 bases match TRBD2. V was clipped by 6 bases and J by 5 bases; unmatched bases: 15. This CDR3 region has 17 residues. Germline values: CDR1 MDHEN, CDR2 SYDVKM. The CDR3 DNA follows: TGTGCCAGCAGCCTCCCCATGAGCGGGAGGGCCTGGGAGACCCAGTACTTC. This encodes CASSLPMSGRAWETQYF.

The chain combines TRBV13 with TRBJ2-3, with 9 bases that match TRBD2. The CDR3 is made up of 16 amino acids. V gave up 3 bases and J gave up 3 bases; unmatched junction bases: 7. Germline V gene data show CDR1 as PRHDT and CDR2 as FYEKMQ (reference sequence). The CDR3 region has the DNA TGTGCCAGCAGCTTGTGGGGCACTAGCGGGACAGATACGCAGTATTTT. It encodes CASSLWGTSGTDTQYF.

The J gene is TRBJ2-1, the V gene TRBV18, with 9 bases identical to TRBD2. This CDR3 region has 17 residues. Trimming cost V 2 bases and J 1 base; bases outside gene matches: 6. CDR1 and CDR2 from the germline V gene are KGHSH and LQKENI. CDR3 protein: CASSPSPSGTSYNEQFF. The CDR3 bases are TGTGCCAGCTCACCATCCCCTAGCGGGACGTCCTACAATGAGCAGTTCTTC.

This chain uses TRBV7-3 with TRBJ2-7, with 9 bases identical to TRBD1. The CDR3 consists of 15 residues. Trimming at V came to 3 bases and at J to 7 bases, leaving 10 bases not matched to a gene. Germline CDR1 is SGHTA and CDR2 is FQGTGA. The CDR3 region has the DNA TGTGCCAGCAGCTTGGGGCCGGGACAGGGAATAGAGCAGTACTTC. Its translation: CASSLGPGQGIEQYF.

This clone was counted between two and nine times. This chain uses TRBV27 with TRBJ2-1, with 9 positions matching TRBD2. Germline CDR1 reads MNHEY; CDR2 reads SMNVEV (reference sequence). This CDR3 comprises 15 residues. Unmatched junction bases numbered 0, after V lost 3 bases and J lost 0 bases. The CDR3 DNA reads as TGTGCCAGCAGTTTTAGCGGGAGCTCCTACAATGAGCAGTTCTTC. This sequence encodes CASSFSGSSYNEQFF.

J is TRBJ2-7 and V is TRBV19; D is ambiguous. There are 12 residues in the CDR3. The germline V gene has CDR1 LNHDA and CDR2 SQIVND (reference sequence). The V gene lost 5 bases and the J gene lost 5 bases, with 10 bases spanning the gap. CDR3 in DNA: TGTGCCAGTAGTTATTCCGGCCACGAGCAGTACTTC. Protein sequence: CASSYSGHEQYF.

This rearrangement joins TRBV19 to TRBJ2-3, with D tentatively TRBD1 (6 bases). Trimming removed 3 bases at V and 4 bases at J, with 14 bases between. The CDR3 is 15 amino acids. Germline V gene data show CDR1 as LNHDA and CDR2 as SQIVND (reference sequence). The chain's CDR3 is CASSITGFGPDTQYF. The CDR3 coding sequence is TGTGCCAGTAGTATTACAGGGTTTGGTCCAGATACGCAGTATTTT.

V gene TRBV5-6 combines with J gene TRBJ1-1, with D uncertain. The CDR3 consists of 14 residues. Germline V lookup: CDR1 SGHDT, CDR2 YYEEEE. Trimming stripped 4 bases from V and 1 base from J, with 11 bases between. CDR3 in DNA: TGTGCCAGCAGCCTAAGACCGGCGAACACTGAAGCTTTCTTT. This sequence encodes CASSLRPANTEAFF.

This chain joins TRBV10-3 and TRBJ2-5; D gene unclear. CDR1 and CDR2 (germline): ENHRY, SYGVKD. The CDR3 sequence is 15 residues long. Trimming cost V 0 bases and J 5 bases, with 13 bases left between them. The CDR3 nucleotides read TGTGCCATCAGTGAGTCGAGTACGGTGGGGGAGACCCAGTACTTC. Its protein product is CAISESSTVGETQYF.

V usage is TRBV25-1 and J usage is TRBJ1-1; D is ambiguous. Germline CDR1 reads MGHDK; CDR2 reads SYGVNS. The CDR3 runs 11 residues. Trimming took off 4 bases at V and 4 bases at J, with 4 bases between the two ends. DNA for the CDR3: TGTGCCAGCAGTGTTACCACTGAAGCTTTCTTT. It is translated as CASSVTTEAFF.

The chain recombines TRBV6-1 with TRBJ2-2; D is ambiguous. Germline loops: CDR1 MNHNS, CDR2 SASEGT. V was shortened by 7 bases and J by 0 bases, with 9 bases between the two germline ends. The CDR3 has 14 amino acids. The CDR3 region has the DNA TGTGCCAGCACCCCCCGCGCGAACACCGGGGAGCTGTTTTTT. Translated, it gives CASTPRANTGELFF.